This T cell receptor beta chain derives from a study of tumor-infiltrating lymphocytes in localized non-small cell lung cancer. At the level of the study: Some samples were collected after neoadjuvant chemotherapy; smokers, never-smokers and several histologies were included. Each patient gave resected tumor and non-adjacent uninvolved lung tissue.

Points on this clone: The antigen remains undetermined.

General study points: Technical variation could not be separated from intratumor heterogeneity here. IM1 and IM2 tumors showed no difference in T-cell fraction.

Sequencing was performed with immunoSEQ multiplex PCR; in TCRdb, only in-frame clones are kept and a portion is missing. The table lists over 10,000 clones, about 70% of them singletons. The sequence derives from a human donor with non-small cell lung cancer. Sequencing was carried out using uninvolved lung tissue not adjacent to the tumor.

For the CDR3, the DNA is TGTGCCAGCAGCCGACCGGGACAGGGGTTTCGAGAGACCCAGTACTTC. Protein product: CASSRPGQGFRETQYF. The V and J genes are TRBV11-3 and TRBJ2-5; the match to TRBD1 covers 10 bases. From germline, CDR1 is SGHNT and CDR2 YENEEA. The V segment lost 5 bases and the J segment 4 bases; nucleotides outside the gene matches: 10. The CDR3 is 16 amino acids.